The 8 T cell receptor beta chains below all came from one sample that was sequenced in a study of T-cell reconstitution after alpha-beta-depleted transplantation in children. Unique molecular identifiers were used in preparing the TCRbeta library. TCRdb ran MiXCR on the PCR reads and lists one entry per CDR3 protein. This repertoire shows over 200,000 distinct CDR3 sequences, approximately 17% found once; its top ten account for just under 45%. This specimen consisted of PBMCs, mostly from graft donor cells, obtained 360 days after TCRalphabeta/CD19-depleted stem cell transplant. The receptors shown here come from a male patient between 2 and 15 years old who had a stem cell transplant for acute lymphoblastic leukemia, so the T cells may come from the graft donor.

V and J are TRBV2 and TRBJ1-2; D is possibly TRBD1 (5 bases). V was clipped by 3 bases and J by 6 bases, with 11 bases between them. This CDR3 comprises 13 residues. CDR1 SNHLY and CDR2 FYNNEI come from the germline V gene. This CDR3 is CASSDYRTDGYTF. For the CDR3, the DNA is TGTGCCAGCAGTGATTACAGGACCGATGGCTACACCTTC. The full variable domain, its missing parts supplied by reference TRBV2 and TRBJ1-2, is EPEVTQTPSHQVTQMGQEVILRCVPISNHLYFYWYRQILGQKVEFLVSFYNNEISEKSEIFDDQFSVERPDGSNFTLKIRSTKLEDSAMYFCASSDYRTDGYTFGSGTRLTVV.

This clonotype was observed a handful of times. The chain has TRBV12-5 and TRBJ2-1, with no clear D. Germline V lookup: CDR1 LGHNT, CDR2 FRNRAP. CDR3 length: 17 amino acids. V was shortened by 1 base and J by 0 bases, with 13 bases between the two germline ends. The CDR3 region is CASGLGHGASSYNEQFF. CDR3 coding DNA: TGTGCTAGTGGTTTGGGCCACGGCGCCAGCTCCTACAATGAGCAGTTCTTC.

This clonotype was counted between two and nine times. This sequence joins TRBV28 and TRBJ2-3; 7 positions agree with TRBD2. The V and J ends lost 5 bases and 5 bases, in that order; junction bases with no gene match: 7. Germline loops: CDR1 MDHEN, CDR2 SYDVKM. CDR3 length: 14 residues. For the CDR3, the DNA is TGTGCCAGCAGTCGTTTGACTAGCCAAGATACGCAGTATTTT. Translated, it gives CASSRLTSQDTQYF.

CDR3 amino acids: CASSLSAGVGETQYF. DNA of the CDR3: TGCGCCAGCAGCTTGTCTGCGGGAGTGGGGGAGACCCAGTACTTC. The V and J genes are TRBV5-1 and TRBJ2-5; 7 bases are shared with TRBD2. Trimming at V came to 1 base and at J to 5 bases, leaving 8 bases not matched to a gene. Looked up from germline, CDR1 is SGHRS and CDR2 is YFSETQ. The CDR3 runs to 15 residues. The variable domain in full, with the rest retrieved from reference TRBV5-1 and TRBJ2-5, is KAGVTQTPRYLIKTRGQQVTLSCSPISGHRSVSWYQQTPGQGLQFLFEYFSETQRNKGNFPGRFSGRQFSNSRSEMNVSTLELGDSALYLCASSLSAGVGETQYFGPGTRLLVL.

This clonotype appeared a few times. Here the CDR3 reads CSVAIETSFDEQFF. The CDR3 region has the DNA TGCAGCGTTGCAATTGAGACTAGCTTCGATGAGCAGTTCTTC. The gene calls are TRBV29-1 and TRBJ2-1; 7 bases line up with TRBD2. The CDR3 consists of 14 residues. Germline-derived CDR1 and CDR2 are SQVTM and ANQGSEA. Germline trimming cut 4 bases from V and 8 bases from J; bases unmatched to any gene: 11.

This chain joins TRBV3-1 and TRBJ2-7, with D unresolved. The length of the CDR3 is 13 residues. Germline lookup yields CDR1 LGHDT and CDR2 YNNKEL (reference sequence). V was clipped by 4 bases and J by 2 bases, with 9 bases between them. Here the CDR3 DNA reads TGTGCCAGCAGCCCCTTCCCAACCTACGAGCAGTACTTC. Its translation is CASSPFPTYEQYF.

This clonotype was seen repeatedly, ten times or more. The chain links TRBV29-1 to TRBJ2-5; TRBD2 matches at 8 bases. Unmatched junction bases numbered 4, after V lost 4 bases and J lost 0 bases. The germline V gene has CDR1 SQVTM and CDR2 ANQGSEA. CDR3 length: 14 residues. The CDR3 spells CSVAGRAHQETQYF. The CDR3 DNA reads as TGCAGCGTTGCCGGGAGGGCCCACCAAGAGACCCAGTACTTC.

This clonotype has a handful of counts. The genes are TRBV5-1 and TRBJ2-1; D remains ambiguous. In germline, CDR1 is SGHRS, CDR2 YFSETQ. The CDR3 is 15 amino acids. Trimming took off 5 bases at V and 9 bases at J, with 21 bases between the two ends. CDR3 bases: TGCGCCAGCAGGACCGACCCAACTCCTACCAGTGAGCAGTTCTTC. This codes for CASRTDPTPTSEQFF.